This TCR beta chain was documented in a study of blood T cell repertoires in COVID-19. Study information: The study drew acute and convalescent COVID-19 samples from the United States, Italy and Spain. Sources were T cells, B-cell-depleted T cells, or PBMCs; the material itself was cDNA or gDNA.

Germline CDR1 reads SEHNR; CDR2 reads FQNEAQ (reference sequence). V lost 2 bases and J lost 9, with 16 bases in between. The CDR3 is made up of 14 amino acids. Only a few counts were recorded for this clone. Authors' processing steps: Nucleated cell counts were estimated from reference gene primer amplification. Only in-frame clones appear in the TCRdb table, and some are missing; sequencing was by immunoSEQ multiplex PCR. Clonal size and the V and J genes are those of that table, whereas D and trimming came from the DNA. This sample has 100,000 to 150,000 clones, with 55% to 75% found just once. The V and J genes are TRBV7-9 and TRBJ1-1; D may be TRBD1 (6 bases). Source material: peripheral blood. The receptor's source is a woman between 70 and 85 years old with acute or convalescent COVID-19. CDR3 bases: TGTGCCAGCAGCTTAAAGGGTGGGGGGGCTCAAGCTTTCTTT. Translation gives CASSLKGGGAQAFF. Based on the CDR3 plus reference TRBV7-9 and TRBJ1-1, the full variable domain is DTGVSQNPRHKITKRGQNVTFRCDPISEHNRLYWYRQTLGQGPEFLTYFQNEAQLEKSRLLSDRFSAERPKGSFSTLEIQRTEQGDSAMYLCASSLKGGGAQAFFGQGTRLTVV.